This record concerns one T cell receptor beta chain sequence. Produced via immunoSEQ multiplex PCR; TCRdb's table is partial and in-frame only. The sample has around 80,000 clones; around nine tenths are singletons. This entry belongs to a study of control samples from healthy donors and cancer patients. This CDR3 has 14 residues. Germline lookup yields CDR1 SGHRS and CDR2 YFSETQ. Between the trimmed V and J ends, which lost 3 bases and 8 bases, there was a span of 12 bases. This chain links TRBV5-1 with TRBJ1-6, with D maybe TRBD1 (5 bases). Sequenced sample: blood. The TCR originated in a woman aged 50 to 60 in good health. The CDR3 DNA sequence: TGCGCCAGCAGCTCCGGTAGAGGGGATTCACCCCTCCACTTT. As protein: CASSSGRGDSPLHF.